These 30 T cell receptor beta chains were all obtained from the same sample, sequenced in a study of T cells in Graves' hyperthyroidism and ophthalmopathy. RNA transcripts yielded amplified TCR beta CDR3 regions. TCR CDR3 underwent first-round RT-PCR with the HTBI primer set. TCRdb ran MiXCR on the multiplex PCR reads and lists one entry per CDR3 protein. The sample carries about 260,000 distinct CDR3 sequences, less than 30% recorded once. Sequencing was carried out using blood. The receptors were gathered from a man aged 35 to 55 with Graves' hyperthyroidism that later progressed to Graves' ophthalmopathy.

This clonotype was seen repeatedly, ten times or more. V and J are TRBV12-3 or TRBV12-4 and TRBJ2-7; 7 bases align to TRBD1. The CDR3 is made up of 12 amino acids. V shed 4 bases, J shed 4 bases, and the junction held 1 base outside the gene matches. CDR3 sequence: CASSSGQYEQYF. DNA for the CDR3: TGTGCCAGCAGTTCGGGACAGTACGAGCAGTACTTC.

This clonotype was detected ten times or more. The rearrangement joins TRBV20-1 to TRBJ2-1; possibly TRBD1 for D (6 bases). V was shortened by 2 bases and J by 0 bases, with 14 bases between the two germline ends. The CDR3 extends over 16 amino acids. Germline-derived CDR1 and CDR2 are DFQATT and SNEGSKA (reference sequence). In DNA form, the CDR3 reads TGCAGTGCTAGAAGTCAGGGGTCAAGCTCCTACAATGAGCAGTTCTTC. It encodes CSARSQGSSSYNEQFF.

This clonotype was observed a few times. This chain links TRBV6-2 or TRBV6-3 with TRBJ1-5; no clear D. Germline-derived CDR1 and CDR2 are MNHEY and SVGEGT. V lost 2 bases and J lost 0, with 8 bases in between. CDR3 length: 15 amino acids. The CDR3 DNA reads TGTGCCAGCAGTTACCTGGGTTATAGCAATCAGCCCCAGCATTTT. Protein sequence: CASSYLGYSNQPQHF.

This clonotype was seen ten or more times. Being one base from a much bigger clone, this may be a read error. This sequence joins TRBV10-3 and TRBJ2-5; D uncertain. Germline V CDR1 and CDR2: ENHRY, SYGVKD. The CDR3 is made up of 12 amino acids. CDR3 DNA sequence: TGTGCCGTCAGTGAGTGGTTGGAGACCCAGTACTTC. It codes for CAVSEWLETQYF.

The chain is built from TRBV20-1 and TRBJ2-7; TRBD2 matches 13 bases. Germline V gene data show CDR1 as DFQATT and CDR2 as SNEGSKA (reference sequence). The CDR3 is 16 residues long. The V segment lost 2 bases and the J segment 7 bases; nucleotides outside the gene matches: 11. CDR3 region: CSARPRTSGRAGEQYF. The CDR3 nucleotides read TGCAGTGCTAGACCACGAACTAGCGGGAGGGCCGGGGAGCAGTACTTC.

Ten or more counts support this clonotype. The chain employs TRBV6-5 and TRBJ1-3; D unclear. Trimming pared 0 bases from V and 8 bases from J, leaving 17 bases between. The CDR3 consists of 16 residues. Germline assignment: CDR1 MNHEY and CDR2 SVGAGI. In DNA form, the CDR3 reads TGTGCCAGCAGTTACTCGCAGTTATCGATCGGGGACACCATATATTTT. Its translation is CASSYSQLSIGDTIYF.

The chain employs TRBV12-3 or TRBV12-4 and TRBJ1-5, with a tentative D call TRBD1 (5 bases). The CDR3 has 14 amino acids. Trimming cost V 5 bases and J 7 bases, with 15 bases left between them. The CDR3 DNA sequence: TGTGCCAGCAGTACAGACAGATCAAGCCAGCCCCAGCATTTT. It yields the protein CASSTDRSSQPQHF.

This clonotype was seen ten or more times. The chain links TRBV20-1 to TRBJ2-7; D not resolved. Per the germline V gene, CDR1 is DFQATT and CDR2 is SNEGSKA (reference sequence). The CDR3 runs 11 residues. Trimming took 5 bases from V and 5 from J, leaving 10 bases between them. The CDR3 spells CSAVLGDEQYF. Written as DNA, the CDR3 is TGCAGTGCTGTACTTGGGGACGAGCAGTACTTC.

This clonotype has at least ten counts. This chain uses TRBV4-1 with TRBJ1-2; a possible D gene is TRBD1 (6 bases). V shed 4 bases and J shed 8 bases, with 23 bases lying between them. The CDR3 is 16 amino acids. The germline CDR1 and CDR2 sequences are MGHRA and YSYEKL. The DNA for the CDR3 is TGCGCCAGCAGCCCCTCGAGGGGGAGAGGAGTGAAGGGCTACACCTTC. Its protein is CASSPSRGRGVKGYTF.

The V gene is TRBV12-3 or TRBV12-4, the J gene TRBJ1-1; no definite D call. V was cut by 5 bases and J by 8 bases, with 9 bases left in between. The CDR3 spans 11 residues. The CDR3 bases are TGTGCCAGCAGTCGTAGAGAAGAAGCTTTCTTT. As protein: CASSRREEAFF.

This clonotype was found many times. The gene calls are TRBV6-1 and TRBJ1-1; 7 positions agree with TRBD1. There are 14 residues in the CDR3. With 4 bases clipped from V and 2 bases from J, the junction kept 4 bases outside the gene matches. Germline lookup yields CDR1 MNHNS and CDR2 SASEGT. In nucleotides, the CDR3 is TGTGCCAGCAGTGCGACAGGGTCTAACACTGAAGCTTTCTTT. Protein sequence: CASSATGSNTEAFF.

This clonotype was seen repeatedly, ten times or more. A much larger clone differs by one base, so this may be a read error. This rearrangement joins TRBV6-1 to TRBJ1-1; D gene unclear. Germline assignment: CDR1 MNHNS and CDR2 SASEGT. V was pared by 6 bases and J by 7 bases, with 18 bases between. The CDR3 length is 14 residues. The CDR3: CASRAPNEGYEAFF. In DNA, the CDR3 is TGTGCCAGCAGGGCGCCGAATGAGGGATATGAAGCTTTCTTT.

This clonotype has a count of ten or more. The chain carries TRBV20-1 and TRBJ2-5, with 12 nucleotides matching TRBD2. V was pared by 3 bases and J by 5 bases, with 10 bases of the junction left unmatched. The CDR3 is 16 amino acids. Germline-derived CDR1 and CDR2 are DFQATT and SNEGSKA (reference sequence). CDR3: CSASFLAGGPGETQYF. The CDR3 region has the DNA TGCAGTGCTAGCTTCCTAGCGGGAGGGCCGGGGGAGACCCAGTACTTC.

This clonotype was recorded at least ten times. The rearrangement uses TRBV30 and TRBJ2-5, with D uncertain. Germline V gene lookup returns CDR1 GTSNPN and CDR2 SVGIG (reference sequence). The CDR3 extends over 13 amino acids. The V end lost 3 bases, the J end lost 3 bases, and 11 bases lay between the germline ends. The CDR3 DNA follows: TGTGCCTGGAGCGTTGGGTTTAAAGAGACCCAGTACTTC. This gives the protein CAWSVGFKETQYF.

This clonotype was recorded once. The chain joins TRBV2 to TRBJ2-3; 11 nucleotides agree with TRBD2. The V segment lost 5 bases and the J segment 4 bases; nucleotides outside the gene matches: 5. Germline CDR1 and CDR2: SNHLY and FYNNEI. This CDR3 is 15 amino acids long. CDR3 nucleotides: TGTGCCAGCAGTTTTACTAGCGGGGGCGCAGATACGCAGTATTTT. This codes for CASSFTSGGADTQYF. The whole variable domain, remainder taken from reference TRBV2 and TRBJ2-3, is EPEVTQTPSHQVTQMGQEVILRCVPISNHLYFYWYRQILGQKVEFLVSFYNNEISEKSEIFDDQFSVERPDGSNFTLKIRSTKLEDSAMYFCASSFTSGGADTQYFGPGTRLTVL.

The genes are TRBV12-3 or TRBV12-4 and TRBJ2-5; 9 positions match TRBD2. The CDR3 consists of 14 residues. V lost 6 bases, J lost 0 bases, and 2 bases stayed unmatched. This chain's CDR3 is CASRLAGYQETQYF. CDR3 nucleotide sequence: TGTGCCAGCAGGCTAGCGGGGTACCAAGAGACCCAGTACTTC.

This clonotype was counted ten times or more. The chain is built from TRBV5-1 and TRBJ2-7; maybe TRBD1 (6 bases). The germline CDR1 and CDR2 sequences are SGHRS and YFSETQ. Trimming shortened V by 0 bases and J by 2 bases, and 12 bases separated the two germline ends. The CDR3 runs 15 residues. For the CDR3, the DNA is TGCGCCAGCAGCTTGGGTTCTAACAGGGCCTACGAGCAGTACTTC. It is translated as CASSLGSNRAYEQYF.

The chain employs TRBV6-1 and TRBJ2-1, with D tentatively TRBD1 (5 bases). V was pared by 4 bases and J by 4 bases, with 14 bases between. The CDR3 covers 15 residues. The germline gives CDR1 MNHNS, CDR2 SASEGT. For the CDR3, the DNA is TGTGCCAGCAGTGTAGGGGATTGGGGTTACAATGAGCAGTTCTTC. Protein product: CASSVGDWGYNEQFF.

This clonotype showed up many times. This chain connects TRBV10-3 to TRBJ1-1; 7 nucleotides line up with TRBD1. This CDR3 has 15 residues. CDR1 ENHRY and CDR2 SYGVKD come from the germline V gene. The trim removed 0 bases at V and 1 base at J, leaving 2 bases unmatched. This CDR3 is CAISESGTENTEAFF. The CDR3 DNA reads TGTGCCATCAGTGAGTCCGGGACAGAGAACACTGAAGCTTTCTTT.

The chain employs TRBV20-1 and TRBJ2-5, with TRBD2 matching over 11 bases. There are 16 residues in the CDR3. V lost 4 bases, J lost 3 bases, and 10 bases stayed unmatched. Germline V gives CDR1 DFQATT, CDR2 SNEGSKA (reference sequence). CDR3 DNA: TGCAGTGCTACAATAGCTAGCGGGAGGAACAAAGAGACCCAGTACTTC. It encodes CSATIASGRNKETQYF.

This clonotype was seen repeatedly, ten times or more. This chain uses TRBV19 with TRBJ1-1; D unresolved. CDR3 length: 15 residues. Trimming cost V 7 bases and J 3 bases, with 18 bases left between them. The germline gives CDR1 LNHDA, CDR2 SQIVND (reference sequence). The CDR3 loop is CASKPKVPEDTEAFF. The CDR3 DNA follows: TGTGCCAGTAAACCCAAAGTCCCCGAGGACACTGAAGCTTTCTTT.

This clonotype showed up many times. The gene calls are TRBV7-8 and TRBJ2-2, with a weak D call TRBD2 (6 bases). The V end lost 5 bases, the J end lost 4 bases, and 23 bases lay between the germline ends. CDR3 length equals 18 residues. Germline V gene lookup returns CDR1 SGHVS and CDR2 FQNEAQ. The CDR3 is CASSKYRGRDLRTGELFF. The CDR3 DNA sequence: TGTGCCAGCAGCAAGTATCGTGGACGGGACTTACGCACCGGGGAGCTGTTTTTT.

This clonotype was recorded at least ten times. A junction boundary mismatches the germline segment, possibly from a read error. The chain couples TRBV29-1 to TRBJ2-7; 7 bases map to TRBD2. CDR1 is SQVTM and CDR2 is ANQGSEA in the germline V gene. The CDR3 totals 15 residues. The CDR3 is CSVARLGGNSHEQYF. CDR3 bases: TGCAGCGTTGCTCGTTTGGGGGGGAACTCCCACGAGCAGTACTTC.

This clonotype has ten or more counts. The chain uses TRBV20-1 and TRBJ2-7, with a weak D call TRBD1 (7 bases). In germline, CDR1 is DFQATT, CDR2 SNEGSKA (reference sequence). The CDR3 has 15 residues. The germline V and J ends were trimmed by 4 bases and 1 base, with 17 bases remaining between them. The DNA for the CDR3 is TGCAGTGCTACTGACCCCAGGGGGGCGTCCTACGAGCAGTACTTC. Its protein product is CSATDPRGASYEQYF.

This chain links TRBV20-1 with TRBJ2-2, with TRBD2 identical over 7 bases. This CDR3 comprises 14 residues. V was pared by 5 bases and J by 5 bases, with 8 bases of the junction left unmatched. Germline lookup yields CDR1 DFQATT and CDR2 SNEGSKA (reference sequence). In DNA form, the CDR3 reads TGCAGTGCTGCCTCGGACGGGAGGACCGGGGAGCTGTTTTTT. This codes for CSAASDGRTGELFF.

This clonotype was counted at least ten times. The chain uses TRBV2 and TRBJ1-2; perhaps TRBD1 as D (5 bases). Germline values: CDR1 SNHLY, CDR2 FYNNEI. The CDR3 is 13 amino acids. With 4 bases removed from V and 8 bases from J, the gap between germline ends came to 14 bases. CDR3 coding DNA: TGTGCCAGCAGTGCCGACAGTAGCTGGGGCTACACCTTC. Encoded protein: CASSADSSWGYTF.

The V and J genes are TRBV19 and TRBJ1-1, with no clear D. V shed 6 bases and J shed 3 bases, with 8 bases lying between them. CDR1 and CDR2 (germline): LNHDA, SQIVND (reference sequence). The length of the CDR3 is 12 residues. DNA of the CDR3: TGTGCCAGTAGGCCCAGTGACACTGAAGCTTTCTTT. It yields the protein CASRPSDTEAFF.

The chain is built from TRBV24-1 and TRBJ2-7; perhaps TRBD1 as D (6 bases). The germline gives CDR1 KGHDR, CDR2 SFDVKD. This CDR3 has 14 residues. The V and J ends lost 2 bases and 9 bases respectively, with 16 bases between them. The CDR3 here is CATSDSDRRQGQYF. The CDR3 nucleotides read TGTGCCACCAGTGATTCCGACAGGCGGCAAGGGCAGTACTTC.

In this sample, this clonotype turned up many times. The chain combines TRBV10-3 with TRBJ1-5, with D unresolved. The CDR3 is 15 residues long. The V gene lost 6 bases and the J gene lost 1 base, with 13 bases spanning the gap. CDR1 ENHRY and CDR2 SYGVKD come from the germline V gene. As DNA, the CDR3 is TGTGCCATCAGCCAGCCCCCAATGAGCAATCAGCCCCAGCATTTT. Translation: CAISQPPMSNQPQHF.

V gene TRBV27 combines with J gene TRBJ2-7, with D perhaps matching TRBD1 (6 bases). Looked up from germline, CDR1 is MNHEY and CDR2 is SMNVEV (reference sequence). The V gene lost 5 bases and the J gene lost 2 bases, with 16 bases spanning the gap. The CDR3 consists of 15 residues. CDR3 sequence (DNA): TGTGCCAGCAGTCCCTCAACAGGGTCCCCCTACGAGCAGTACTTC. Protein product: CASSPSTGSPYEQYF.